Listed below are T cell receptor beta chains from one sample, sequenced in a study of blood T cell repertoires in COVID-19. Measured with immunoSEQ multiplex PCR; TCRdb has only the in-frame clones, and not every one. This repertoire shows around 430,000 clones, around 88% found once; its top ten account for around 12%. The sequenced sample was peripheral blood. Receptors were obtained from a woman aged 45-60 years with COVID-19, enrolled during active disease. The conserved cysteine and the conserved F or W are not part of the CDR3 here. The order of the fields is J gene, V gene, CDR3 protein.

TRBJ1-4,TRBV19,ASSIFARGHEKLF
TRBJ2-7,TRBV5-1,ASSLLPQGALGEQY
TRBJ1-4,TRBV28,ASSLTGGYEKLF
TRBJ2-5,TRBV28,ASRTGTLRETQY
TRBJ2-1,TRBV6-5,ASIRDRVDEQF
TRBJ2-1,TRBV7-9,ASSPGLAGIGEQF
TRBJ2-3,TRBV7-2,ASSKAPGQSSRGTDTQY
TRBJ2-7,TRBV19,ASSGRGAYEQY
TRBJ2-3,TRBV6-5,ASSASGLPLDTQY
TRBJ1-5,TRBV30,AWSWGHNQPQH
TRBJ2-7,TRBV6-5,ASSYGTDSFYEQY
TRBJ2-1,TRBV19,ASSIEGQGGEQF
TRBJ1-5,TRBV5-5,ASSLSGTGGYEPQH